Sequencing of this TCR beta chain was carried out in a study of T-cell memory formation after mild COVID-19. Study-wide context: The study found TCR clusters largely donor specific. Study conclusions and caveats: Those CD4+ clones that contracted were mainly in CM and EM (CD8+ ones in EMRA). Memory sampled before infection contained some responding clones, suggesting cross-reactive memory joined.

As to this clonotype: Its antigen is as yet unknown.

With constant-segment primers, 5'RACE yielded cDNA libraries of TCR alpha and TCR beta that carried sample barcodes and UMIs. Using its own MiXCR run on the 5' RACE reads, TCRdb lists one record per CDR3 protein. The table has 580,000 or so distinct CDR3 sequences, around 15% seen once. V lost 4 bases and J lost 11, with 15 bases in between. Germline lookup yields CDR1 MGHRA and CDR2 YSYEKL. There are 13 residues in the CDR3. This receptor was taken from an adult woman who had mild COVID-19 (a few samples of this study predate the infection). Cell type and time point are not known. The sample was PBMCs or a T cell subset sorted from them (not recorded which). The rearrangement joins TRBV4-1 to TRBJ2-4; unclear D gene. The CDR3 loop is CASSPILREVQYF. The DNA of the CDR3 is TGCGCCAGCAGCCCGATTCTCCGCGAAGTTCAGTACTTC.